This entry is about one T cell receptor (beta chain). Its antigen has not been determined. No clone much larger than this one lies a single base away; base qualities are absent. The record originates from a study of shared clonotypes between healthy human individuals (dated by TCRdb to 2018 to 2020). Describing the broader study: The cohort included three men and a couple of women between 18 and 49 years of age. For each donor, CD4 naive and CD4 memory were each run on three plates, CD8 naive on two plates, and CD8 memory on one plate. To increase sequencing depth and limit assay-specific biases, TCR repertoire library preparation and sequencing were carried out by different laboratories using diverse techniques. The study deeply sequenced blood TCR repertoires of five healthy adults to estimate repertoire size and the extent of clonotype sharing between individuals. Each donor's leukapheresis produced roughly between about 0.85 and 10 billion PBMCs. What the authors observed across the whole study: Across a few donors, approximately 4.6% of naive CD4, roughly 3.8% of naive CD8, roughly 2.3% of memory CD4, and 0.4% to 0.45% of memory CD8 clonotypes were shared. Pairwise subsampling led to the expectation that sequencing depth would affect the degree of clonotype sharing among donors. Rarefaction of sorted-subset datasets indicated incomplete sequencing despite the large sequencing depth. Clonotypes shared by all four sorted-subset donors showed higher generation probabilities than non-shared clonotypes. Naive subsets generally had larger estimated clonotype richness than memory subsets did. Sampling was limited to blood, and TCR repertoires in tissue likely differ from TCR repertoires in blood. Because the study included only a small number of donors, the genetic and exposure-history diversity represented was limited.

CD8 naive samples were CD45RO-negative cells positively selected for CCR7, giving a CD45RA+CCR7+ population that excluded TemRA cells. Healthy HIV-negative adults with no recently reported acute infections or vaccinations were included as donors. Every donor was a Caucasian adult residing in Nashville, Tennessee, USA. After blood collection by leukapheresis, PBMCs were isolated using Ficoll-Histopaque density gradient centrifugation and then cryopreserved in the vapor phase of liquid nitrogen. Analytical flow cytometry was used to check the purity and quantity of every magnetically sorted T cell population. Each sorted fraction had its genomic DNA isolated and then quantified by UV absorbance on a Nanodrop 2000c. Using the deep immunoSEQ assay, multiplex PCR amplified TCR CDR3 regions from genomic DNA. Extracted genomic DNA from each cell subset was distributed evenly across all wells of several immunoSEQ 96-well plates, and each plate was treated as a replicate. For sorted subsets, about 210 ng of genomic DNA, equivalent to around 29,000 T cell genomes, went into each replicate PCR. The purified libraries were quantified using a Qubit 3.0 fluorometer, sized with a Bioanalyzer 2100, and then quantified again using the KAPA Library Quantification kit. Every immunoSEQ 96-well plate was sequenced on a dedicated single-read 150-cycle Illumina NextSeq 550 flow cell. From the authors' description of their analysis: Because only junctional sequences without quality scores were contained in the immunoSEQ output, filtering matching that applied to full-length reads could not be performed. Sequences were annotated with PyIR, a Python wrapper for IgBLAST v1.9, and V/J genes and CDR3 were assigned using IMGT germline references. Reads were filtered out if the reads had weak V/J assignments (E-value above 1e-6), no CDR3, stop codons, out-of-frame junctions, or ambiguous translated residues. V3J clonotypes were defined as sequences sharing an identical inferred V gene, J gene, and CDR3 amino acid sequence. To compute the percentage overlap between repertoires, the number of shared unique clonotypes was divided by the size of the smaller repertoire. RTK rarefaction, the Chao1 estimator, and Recon v2.1 estimates of unobserved clonotypes were used to assess repertoire richness. OLGA was used to compute generation probabilities for all TCRbeta clonotypes that the gDNA method yielded from a handful of donors. TCRdb limited this immuneACCESS table to in-frame rearrangements with V and J called. A share of clones is missing; checked studies link under half to unresolved V genes, and the rest is unexplained. Clone size and V and J calls were adopted from that table, with D and trimming inferred from the DNA. Across this sample there are hundreds of thousands of clones, with roughly 96% seen only once. Over 0.1% of the sample rests with the top ten.

Based on the germline V gene, the CDR1 and CDR2 sequences are MGHRA and YSYEKL. V lost 4 bases and J lost 4 bases; the stretch between them is 19 bases long. Spanning cysteine to phenylalanine, the CDR3 consists of 17 amino acids. Left in the record is the CDR3 DNA by itself, 51 bases read in frame from the first base. Sequences were obtained from naive CD8+ T cells sorted from blood. The intended sense of this specimen's cell subset or site label: CD45RA+CCR7+. The TCR was taken from a woman in her twenties or thirties in good health. The V and J genes are TRBV4-1 and TRBJ1-4, with a weak D call of TRBD1 (5 bases match). The nucleotides read TGCGCCAGCAGCCCCCTAACCGCCGGGACGGGTAATGAAAAACTGTTTTTT. Its coded protein is CASSPLTAGTGNEKLFF.